Listed here are 30 T cell receptor beta chains from one sample, sequenced in a study of long-term antiretroviral therapy in people with HIV. The authors ran the immunoSEQ assay, v3.0, at survey level. Sequencing used immunoSEQ multiplex PCR; TCRdb keeps in-frame clones, though not all of them. The sample holds just over 15,000 clones; just under 85% are singletons and the top ten take 15% to 20%. The sample was unsorted PBMCs, taken just before starting antiretroviral therapy. The receptors were gathered from a middle-aged man with HIV.

This rearrangement joins TRBV11-3 to TRBJ1-1, with D perhaps matching TRBD1 (5 bases). V was shortened by 3 bases and J by 5 bases, with 10 bases between the two germline ends. The CDR3 covers 13 residues. Germline CDR1 reads SGHNT; CDR2 reads YENEEA. As DNA, the CDR3 is TGTGCCAGCAGCTTCCAGGGCGGGACTGAAGCTTTCTTT. Its translation is CASSFQGGTEAFF.

The V and J genes are TRBV18 and TRBJ2-1, with TRBD1 matching over 7 bases. Germline assignment: CDR1 KGHSH and CDR2 LQKENI. The CDR3 has 15 amino acids. V shed 3 bases and J 0 bases; nucleotides not matched to a gene: 2. The CDR3 region has the DNA TGTGCCAGCTCACCCACAGGGGACTCCTACAATGAGCAGTTCTTC. Encoded protein: CASSPTGDSYNEQFF.

V is TRBV6-5 and J is TRBJ1-2; TRBD1 matches at 8 bases. With 5 bases clipped from V and 3 bases from J, the junction kept 11 bases outside the gene matches. This CDR3 region has 16 residues. Germline CDR1 and CDR2: MNHEY and SVGAGI. CDR3 protein: CASSHFKGQGHYGYTF. The CDR3, as DNA: TGTGCCAGCAGTCACTTTAAAGGACAGGGTCACTATGGCTACACCTTC.

The V gene is TRBV2, the J gene TRBJ1-1, with unresolved D. The CDR3 loop spans 13 amino acids. The V gene lost 1 base and the J gene lost 1 base, with 4 bases spanning the gap. Germline V CDR1 and CDR2: SNHLY, FYNNEI. CDR3 region: CASSEGANTEAFF. Here the CDR3 DNA reads TGTGCCAGCAGTGAAGGGGCGAACACTGAAGCTTTCTTT. The variable domain in full, completed from reference TRBV2 and TRBJ1-1, reads EPEVTQTPSHQVTQMGQEVILRCVPISNHLYFYWYRQILGQKVEFLVSFYNNEISEKSEIFDDQFSVERPDGSNFTLKIRSTKLEDSAMYFCASSEGANTEAFFGQGTRLTVV.

The rearrangement uses TRBV19 and TRBJ1-2, with D tentatively TRBD1 (6 bases). The V gene lost 9 bases and the J gene lost 5 bases, with 22 bases spanning the gap. The CDR3 contains 15 residues. The germline CDR1 and CDR2 sequences are LNHDA and SQIVND (reference sequence). The CDR3 region is CASSRTEQSGYGYTF. In DNA form, the CDR3 reads TGTGCCAGCTCCAGGACAGAGCAGAGCGGGTATGGCTACACCTTC.

This chain connects TRBV5-1 to TRBJ2-2, with D tentatively TRBD1 (5 bases). There are 14 residues in the CDR3. In germline, CDR1 is SGHRS, CDR2 YFSETQ. V lost 3 bases to trimming and J lost 3 bases, with 9 bases between them. CDR3 sequence (DNA): TGCGCCAGCAGCTCAAGGGGCGACACCGGGGAGCTGTTTTTT. Translating it yields CASSSRGDTGELFF.

This chain uses TRBV5-8 with TRBJ2-7, with no clear D. The CDR3 has 12 amino acids. V shed 3 bases and J shed 5 bases, with 9 bases lying between them. In germline, CDR1 is SGHTS, CDR2 YDEGEE. In DNA, the CDR3 is TGTGCCAGCAGCTCCGTCAACCACGAGCAGTACTTC. Translating it yields CASSSVNHEQYF.

The V call is TRBV6-1, the J call TRBJ2-7, with TRBD1 matching over 8 bases. The germline V gene has CDR1 MNHNS and CDR2 SASEGT. The CDR3 runs 17 residues. The junction had 13 bases not matched to a gene; V was cut back by 1 base and J by 5 bases. The CDR3 loop is CASSEEVTGVVGDEQYF. CDR3 bases: TGTGCCAGCAGTGAAGAGGTGACAGGGGTGGTGGGAGACGAGCAGTACTTC.

The count of this clone is one. The V and J genes are TRBV7-3 and TRBJ1-1; D gene unclear. V lost 4 bases, J lost 3 bases, and 12 bases lay in between. The CDR3 contains 14 residues. Germline V gene sequence: CDR1 SGHTA, CDR2 FQGTGA. The CDR3 nucleotides read TGTGCCAGCAGCTCCCGCGGTAGGGACACTGAAGCTTTCTTT. It codes for CASSSRGRDTEAFF.

The rearrangement links TRBV7-8 to TRBJ1-1; 10 nucleotides agree with TRBD1. The germline V gene has CDR1 SGHVS and CDR2 FQNEAQ. The length of the CDR3 is 14 residues. J was trimmed by 6 bases and V by 5 bases; bases with no gene match: 6. CDR3 amino acids: CASSPQTGGPEAFF. In DNA, the CDR3 is TGTGCCAGCAGCCCACAGACAGGGGGCCCTGAAGCTTTCTTT.

The chain recombines TRBV27 with TRBJ1-5; D is unclear. The V gene's germline CDR1 is MNHEY and CDR2 SMNVEV (reference sequence). The germline V and J ends were trimmed by 3 bases and 6 bases, with 6 bases remaining between them. This CDR3 has 12 residues. CDR3 in amino acids: CASSLGGQPQHF. CDR3 in DNA: TGTGCCAGCAGTTTGGGCGGTCAGCCCCAGCATTTT.

The rearrangement uses TRBV27 and TRBJ2-5; weak D call: TRBD2 (5 bases). This CDR3 comprises 14 residues. Germline-derived CDR1 and CDR2 are MNHEY and SMNVEV (reference sequence). The V end was cut by 3 bases, the J end by 1 base, with 9 bases between. CDR3 coding DNA: TGTGCCAGCAGTTTTTTAGGGAGCCAAGAGACCCAGTACTTC. Translating it yields CASSFLGSQETQYF.

The V and J genes are TRBV9 and TRBJ2-7, with D unresolved. There are 14 residues in the CDR3. The V end was cut by 0 bases, the J end by 1 base, with 8 bases between. The germline gives CDR1 SGDLS, CDR2 YYNGEE. CDR3 amino acids: CASSVEGLSYEQYF. The CDR3 DNA reads as TGTGCCAGCAGCGTAGAGGGTCTTTCCTACGAGCAGTACTTC.

The J gene is TRBJ2-7, the V gene TRBV5-1; TRBD2 aligns across 7 bases. Germline V CDR1 and CDR2: SGHRS, YFSETQ. The length of the CDR3 is 14 residues. The junction had 13 bases not matched to a gene; V was cut back by 0 bases and J by 13 bases. The chain's CDR3 is CASSLGGSGLDIYF. The CDR3 nucleotides read TGCGCCAGCAGCTTGGGGGGTTCCGGACTAGATATATACTTC.

This clone has a handful of counts. The gene calls are TRBV6-4 and TRBJ1-6, with D hard to call. The germline CDR1 and CDR2 sequences are MRHNA and SNTAGT. The CDR3 has 12 amino acids. For the CDR3, the DNA is TGTGTGGGAGGCTATACCAATTCACCCCTCCACTTT. Translating gives CVGGYTNSPLHF.

The chain has TRBV4-1 and TRBJ2-7; no clear D. The V end was cut by 6 bases, the J end by 4 bases, with 19 bases between. The CDR3 has 15 residues. Germline CDR1 MGHRA, CDR2 YSYEKL. For the CDR3, the DNA is TGCGCCAGCAGGCCATCCCATCAAGTAGGGTACGAGCAGTACTTC. Its protein is CASRPSHQVGYEQYF.

The chain links TRBV5-8 to TRBJ2-7; TRBD2 matches at 8 bases. After removal of 0 bases from V and 3 bases from J, the junction contained 5 bases not matched to a gene. CDR3 length equals 15 residues. Germline V lookup: CDR1 SGHTS, CDR2 YDEGEE. The CDR3 spells CASSLVSSGSYEQYF. The DNA for the CDR3 is TGTGCCAGCAGCTTGGTTTCCAGCGGGAGCTACGAGCAGTACTTC.

The chain recombines TRBV5-6 with TRBJ2-1, with TRBD2 matching 7 bases. Germline V gene lookup returns CDR1 SGHDT and CDR2 YYEEEE. V was pared by 0 bases and J by 4 bases, with 4 bases of the junction left unmatched. This CDR3 spans 15 amino acids. CDR3 protein: CASSLVASGYNEQFF. In DNA, the CDR3 is TGTGCCAGCAGCTTGGTGGCTAGCGGATACAATGAGCAGTTCTTC.

The gene calls are TRBV12-5 and TRBJ2-3; D may be TRBD2 (5 bases). Germline assignment: CDR1 LGHNT and CDR2 FRNRAP. The CDR3 covers 14 residues. Trimming took off 7 bases at V and 7 bases at J, with 18 bases between the two ends. The CDR3 protein is CASASLGDGNTQYF. The DNA for the CDR3 is TGTGCTAGTGCCTCCCTGGGAGATGGGAATACGCAGTATTTT.

A remark on this clone: Other DNA sequences within the sample encode an identical CDR3. The CDR3 nucleotides are TGCAGCGTTGACACAGATACGCAGTATTTT. Encoded protein: CSVDTDTQYF. This chain connects TRBV29-1 to TRBJ2-3, with D uncertain. Germline-derived CDR1 and CDR2 are SQVTM and ANQGSEA. This CDR3 has 10 amino acids. The V gene lost 3 bases and the J gene lost 2 bases, with 0 bases spanning the gap.

The V gene is TRBV5-1, the J gene TRBJ1-1; tentative D call: TRBD1 (5 bases). CDR3 length: 15 amino acids. Trimming left V 0 bases short and J 4 bases short, with 13 bases between. In germline, CDR1 is SGHRS, CDR2 YFSETQ. The CDR3 region is CASSLVGAGPTEAFF. The CDR3 DNA is TGCGCCAGCAGCTTGGTGGGTGCAGGGCCCACTGAAGCTTTCTTT.

In its sample, this clone was seen a few times. The V and J genes are TRBV6-4 and TRBJ2-7; no firm D call. Germline V CDR1 and CDR2: MRHNA, SNTAGT. V gave up 8 bases and J gave up 2 bases, with 4 bases separating them. This CDR3 is 10 amino acids long. The CDR3 DNA is TGTGCCAGCTCGGCCTACGAGCAGTACTTC. It yields the protein CASSAYEQYF.

This clone was seen a single time. This rearrangement joins TRBV27 to TRBJ1-2; D is unresolved. This CDR3 spans 14 amino acids. With 6 bases removed from V and 4 bases from J, the gap between germline ends came to 15 bases. CDR1 MNHEY and CDR2 SMNVEV come from the germline V gene (reference sequence). CDR3 nucleotides: TGTGCCAGCAGCCAATCAGGCCGAGGCTATGGCTACACCTTC. As protein: CASSQSGRGYGYTF.

In this sample, this clone turned up a few times. The rearrangement joins TRBV30 to TRBJ1-2; D gene unclear. The germline gives CDR1 GTSNPN, CDR2 SVGIG (reference sequence). Trimming stripped 4 bases from V and 8 bases from J, with 14 bases between. There are 12 residues in the CDR3. The CDR3 bases are TGTGCCTGGATTAAATCCACGAAAGGCTACACCTTC. Translation gives CAWIKSTKGYTF.

The chain carries TRBV2 and TRBJ2-1; TRBD2 is a possible D gene (5 bases). V was shortened by 5 bases and J by 3 bases, with 14 bases between the two germline ends. This CDR3 is 15 amino acids long. Germline lookup yields CDR1 SNHLY and CDR2 FYNNEI. The CDR3: CASSLEVLDYNEQFF. The CDR3 bases are TGTGCCAGCAGTCTGGAGGTCTTAGACTACAATGAGCAGTTCTTC.

The chain couples TRBV29-1 to TRBJ2-5; TRBD1 might be the D (5 bases). This CDR3 comprises 13 residues. CDR1 SQVTM and CDR2 ANQGSEA come from the germline V gene. Trimming cost V 4 bases and J 1 base, with 10 bases left between them. The CDR3: CSVGSGIQETQYF. DNA of the CDR3: TGCAGCGTTGGGTCAGGGATCCAAGAGACCCAGTACTTC. The entire variable domain, with the rest obtained from reference TRBV29-1 and TRBJ2-5, is as follows: SAVISQKPSRDICQRGTSLTIQCQVDSQVTMMFWYRQQPGQSLTLIATANQGSEATYESGFVIDKFPISRPNLTFSTLTVSNMSPEDSSIYLCSVGSGIQETQYFGPGTRLLVL.

The chain uses TRBV7-2 and TRBJ2-3; D is ambiguous. V dropped 0 bases and J dropped 15 bases, with 13 bases sitting between them. Germline V gene sequence: CDR1 SGHTA, CDR2 FQGNSA. This CDR3 has 12 amino acids. The CDR3 loop is CASSLAGLNQYF. The CDR3 coding sequence is TGTGCCAGCAGCTTAGCGGGCCTGAATCAATATTTT.

The gene calls are TRBV7-9 and TRBJ2-3; no clear D. The V end was cut by 5 bases, the J end by 1 base, with 7 bases between. This CDR3 is built from 13 residues. Germline assignment: CDR1 SEHNR and CDR2 FQNEAQ (reference sequence). DNA of the CDR3: TGTGCCAGCAGCGCCCCCCGCACAGATACGCAGTATTTT. It codes for CASSAPRTDTQYF. Based on the CDR3 plus reference TRBV7-9 and TRBJ2-3, the full variable domain is DTGVSQNPRHKITKRGQNVTFRCDPISEHNRLYWYRQTLGQGPEFLTYFQNEAQLEKSRLLSDRFSAERPKGSFSTLEIQRTEQGDSAMYLCASSAPRTDTQYFGPGTRLTVL.

The V call is TRBV19, the J call TRBJ2-5, with a tentative D call TRBD2 (6 bases). Trimming shortened V by 3 bases and J by 7 bases, and 24 bases separated the two germline ends. Germline V gene sequence: CDR1 LNHDA, CDR2 SQIVND (reference sequence). The CDR3 consists of 17 residues. The chain's CDR3 is CASSMEGRTTPLVTQYF. CDR3 bases: TGTGCCAGTAGTATGGAGGGACGGACGACCCCCCTCGTGACCCAGTACTTC. The whole variable domain, filled in from reference TRBV19 and TRBJ2-5, reads DGGITQSPKYLFRKEGQNVTLSCEQNLNHDAMYWYRQDPGQGLRLIYYSQIVNDFQKGDIAEGYSVSREKKESFPLTVTSAQKNPTAFYLCASSMEGRTTPLVTQYFGPGTRLLVL.

This clone was observed a handful of times. The chain is built from TRBV13 and TRBJ1-2; maybe TRBD1 (6 bases). CDR1 and CDR2 from the germline V gene are PRHDT and FYEKMQ (reference sequence). V gave up 4 bases and J gave up 3 bases, with 12 bases separating them. This CDR3 contains 14 residues. The DNA for the CDR3 is TGTGCCAGCAGCTCGAGGAGGGGGGACTATGGCTACACCTTC. Protein: CASSSRRGDYGYTF.